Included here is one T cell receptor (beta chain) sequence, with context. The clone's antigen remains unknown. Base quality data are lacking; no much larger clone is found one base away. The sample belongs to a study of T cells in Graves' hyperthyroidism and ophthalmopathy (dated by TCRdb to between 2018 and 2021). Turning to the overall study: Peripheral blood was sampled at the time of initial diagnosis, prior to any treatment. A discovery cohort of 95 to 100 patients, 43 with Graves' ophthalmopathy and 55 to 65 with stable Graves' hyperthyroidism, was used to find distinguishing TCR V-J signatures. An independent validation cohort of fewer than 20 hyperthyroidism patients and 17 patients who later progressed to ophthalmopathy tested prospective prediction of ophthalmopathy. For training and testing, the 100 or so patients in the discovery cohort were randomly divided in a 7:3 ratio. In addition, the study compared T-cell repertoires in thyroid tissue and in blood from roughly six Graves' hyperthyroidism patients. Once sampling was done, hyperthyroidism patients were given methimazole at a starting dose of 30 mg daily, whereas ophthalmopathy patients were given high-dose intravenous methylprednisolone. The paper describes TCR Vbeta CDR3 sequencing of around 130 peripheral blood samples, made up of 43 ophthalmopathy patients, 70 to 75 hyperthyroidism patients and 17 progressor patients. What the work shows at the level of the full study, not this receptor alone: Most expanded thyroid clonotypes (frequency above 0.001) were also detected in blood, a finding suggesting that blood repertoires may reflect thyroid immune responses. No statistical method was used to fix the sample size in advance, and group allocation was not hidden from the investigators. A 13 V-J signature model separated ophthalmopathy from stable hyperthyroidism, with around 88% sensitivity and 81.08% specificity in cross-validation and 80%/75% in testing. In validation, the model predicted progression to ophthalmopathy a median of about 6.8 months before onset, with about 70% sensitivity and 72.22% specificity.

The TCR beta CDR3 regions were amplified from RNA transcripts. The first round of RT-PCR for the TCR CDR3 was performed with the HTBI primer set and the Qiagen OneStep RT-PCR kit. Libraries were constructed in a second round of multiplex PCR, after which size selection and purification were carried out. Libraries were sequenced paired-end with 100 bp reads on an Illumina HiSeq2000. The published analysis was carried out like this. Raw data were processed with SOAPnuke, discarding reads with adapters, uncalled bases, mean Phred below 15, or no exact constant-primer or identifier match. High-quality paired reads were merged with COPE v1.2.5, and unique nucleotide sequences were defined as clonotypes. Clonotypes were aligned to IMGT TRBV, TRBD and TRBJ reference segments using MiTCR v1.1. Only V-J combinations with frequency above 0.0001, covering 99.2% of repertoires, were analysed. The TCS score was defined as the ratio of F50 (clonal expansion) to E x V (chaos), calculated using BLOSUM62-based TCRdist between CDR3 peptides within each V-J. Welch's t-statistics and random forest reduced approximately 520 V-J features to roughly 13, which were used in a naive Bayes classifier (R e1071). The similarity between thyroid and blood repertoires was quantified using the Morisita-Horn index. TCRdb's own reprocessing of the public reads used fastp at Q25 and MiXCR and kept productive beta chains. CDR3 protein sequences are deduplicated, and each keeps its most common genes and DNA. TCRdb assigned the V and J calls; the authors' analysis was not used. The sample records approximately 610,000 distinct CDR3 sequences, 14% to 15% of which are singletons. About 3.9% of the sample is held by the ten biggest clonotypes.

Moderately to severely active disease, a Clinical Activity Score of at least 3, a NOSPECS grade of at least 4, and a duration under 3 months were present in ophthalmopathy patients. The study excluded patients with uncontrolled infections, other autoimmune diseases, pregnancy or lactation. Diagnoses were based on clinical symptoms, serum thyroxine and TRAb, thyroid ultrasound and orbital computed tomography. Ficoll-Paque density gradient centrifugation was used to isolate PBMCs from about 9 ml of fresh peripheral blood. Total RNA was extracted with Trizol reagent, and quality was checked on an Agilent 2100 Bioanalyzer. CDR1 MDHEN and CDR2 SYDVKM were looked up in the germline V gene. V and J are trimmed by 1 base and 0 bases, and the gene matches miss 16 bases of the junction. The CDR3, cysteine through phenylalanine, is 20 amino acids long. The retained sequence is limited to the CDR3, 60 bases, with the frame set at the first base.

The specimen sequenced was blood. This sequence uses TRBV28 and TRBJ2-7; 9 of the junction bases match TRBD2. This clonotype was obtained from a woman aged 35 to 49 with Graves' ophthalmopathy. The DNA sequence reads TGTGCCAGCAGTTTATTACGACAGGGACTAGCAGGGGGGCCCTCCTACGAGCAGTACTTC. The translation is CASSLLRQGLAGGPSYEQYF.